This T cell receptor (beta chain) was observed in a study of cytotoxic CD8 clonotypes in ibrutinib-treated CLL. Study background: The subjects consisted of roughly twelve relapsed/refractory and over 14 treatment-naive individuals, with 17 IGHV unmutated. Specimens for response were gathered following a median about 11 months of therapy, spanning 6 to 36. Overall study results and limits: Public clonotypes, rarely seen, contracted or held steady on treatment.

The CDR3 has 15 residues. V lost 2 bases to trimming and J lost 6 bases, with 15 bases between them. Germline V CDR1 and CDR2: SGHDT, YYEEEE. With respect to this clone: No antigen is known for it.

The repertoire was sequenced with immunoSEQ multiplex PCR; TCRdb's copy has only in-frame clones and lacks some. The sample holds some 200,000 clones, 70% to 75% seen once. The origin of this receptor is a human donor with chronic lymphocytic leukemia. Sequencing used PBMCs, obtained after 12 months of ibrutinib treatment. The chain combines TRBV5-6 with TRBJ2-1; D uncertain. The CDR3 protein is CASSFGLSLLNEQFF. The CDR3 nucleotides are TGTGCCAGCAGCTTTGGTCTTAGTCTGCTCAATGAGCAGTTCTTC.